Reported below is one T cell receptor beta chain. The data stem from a study of blood T cell repertoires in COVID-19. As handled by the study authors: Amplification from reference gene primers served as the basis for estimated nucleated cell counts. Clones were read by immunoSEQ multiplex PCR, and TCRdb kept only the in-frame ones, dropping some. Clonal size and the V and J genes are those of that table, whereas D and trimming came from the DNA. The table lists 120,000 to 150,000 clones, roughly 80% of them singletons. The CDR3 consists of 13 residues. The V and J ends lost 4 bases and 13 bases respectively, with 16 bases between them. Germline V gene data show CDR1 as MRHNA and CDR2 as SNTAGT. Donors were grouped by their self-reported clinical history.

This rearrangement joins TRBV6-4 to TRBJ1-4, with D maybe TRBD1 (5 bases). Input material: PBMCs or T cells enriched from blood (not recorded which). This clonotype originated in a young woman who had been exposed to COVID-19. The DNA for the CDR3 is TGTGCCAGCAGTGTGGGGCCCTCCGGGTTACTGTTTTTT. Translation gives CASSVGPSGLLFF.